This is a list of T cell receptor beta chains from one sample in a study of shared clonotypes between healthy human individuals. The method was immunoSEQ multiplex PCR; TCRdb's version includes in-frame clones alone and lacks a portion of them. The sample holds approximately 710,000 clones, 90% seen once. Sequencing input: memory CD8+ T cells from PBMCs. The source of these receptors is a man aged 18-30 years in good health. Some clones in this sample may be carry-over from other donors' samples. Both conserved end residues are trimmed from each CDR3.

ASRRTGGWLY	TRBJ2-4	TRBV14
ASSFTSGTSRPEQY	TRBJ2-7	TRBV10-2
ASSLSPGGTEAF	TRBJ1-1	TRBV27
ASSLGRWVSSSYNEQF	TRBJ2-1	TRBV5-1
ASRGRDNYGYT	TRBJ1-2	TRBV6-5
ASSKISNEQF	TRBJ2-1	TRBV7-9
ASSKFRDRDGYT	TRBJ1-2	TRBV6-6
SVEEDTETYEQY	TRBJ2-7	TRBV29-1
ASSGPEGTYEQY	TRBJ2-7	TRBV28
ASSWDSLNTEAF	TRBJ1-1	TRBV6-5
ASSPLAGVWTEAF	TRBJ1-1	TRBV19
ASSTVATEAF	TRBJ1-1	TRBV19
ASSEPGGKEAF	TRBJ1-1	TRBV9
ASSSLRGATDTQY	TRBJ2-3	TRBV7-6
ASSPPRGAMDTQY	TRBJ2-3	TRBV5-6